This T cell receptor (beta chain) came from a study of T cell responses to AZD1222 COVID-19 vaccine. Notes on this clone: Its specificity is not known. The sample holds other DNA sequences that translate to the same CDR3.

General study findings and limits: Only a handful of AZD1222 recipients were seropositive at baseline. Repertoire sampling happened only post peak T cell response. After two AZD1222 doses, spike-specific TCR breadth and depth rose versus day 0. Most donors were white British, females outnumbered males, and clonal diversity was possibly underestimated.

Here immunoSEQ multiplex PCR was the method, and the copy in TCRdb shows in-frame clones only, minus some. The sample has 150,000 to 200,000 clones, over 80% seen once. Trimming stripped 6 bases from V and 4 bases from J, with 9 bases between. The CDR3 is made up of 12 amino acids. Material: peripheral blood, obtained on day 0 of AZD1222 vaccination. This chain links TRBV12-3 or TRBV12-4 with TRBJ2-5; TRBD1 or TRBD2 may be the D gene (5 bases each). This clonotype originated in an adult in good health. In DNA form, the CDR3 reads TGTGCCAGCAGCCCGGGGCGAGAGACCCAGTACTTC. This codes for CASSPGRETQYF.